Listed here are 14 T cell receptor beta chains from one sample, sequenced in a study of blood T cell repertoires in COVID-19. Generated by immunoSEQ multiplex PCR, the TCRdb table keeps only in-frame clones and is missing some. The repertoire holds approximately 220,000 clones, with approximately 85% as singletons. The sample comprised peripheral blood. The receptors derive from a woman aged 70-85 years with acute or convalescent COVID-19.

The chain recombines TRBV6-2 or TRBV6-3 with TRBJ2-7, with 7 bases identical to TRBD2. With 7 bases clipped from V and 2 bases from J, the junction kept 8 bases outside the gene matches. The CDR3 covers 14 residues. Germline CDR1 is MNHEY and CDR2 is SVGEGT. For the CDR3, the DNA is TGTGCCAGCACCCCAGCGGGGCCACCCTACGAGCAGTACTTC. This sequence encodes CASTPAGPPYEQYF.

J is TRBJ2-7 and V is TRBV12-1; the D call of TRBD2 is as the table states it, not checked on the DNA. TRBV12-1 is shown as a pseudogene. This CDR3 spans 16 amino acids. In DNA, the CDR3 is TGTGCCAGCCTCGAACTCTTAACGGGACTCGTCGAGGAGCAGTACTTC. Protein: CASLELLTGLVEEQYF.

The CDR3 protein is CASSITGTGNTEAFF. CDR3 DNA: TGTGCCAGCAGCATCACAGGGACAGGGAACACTGAAGCTTTCTTT. The chain links TRBV7-9 to TRBJ1-1; 8 bases map to TRBD1. This CDR3 is built from 15 residues. Germline CDR1 is SEHNR and CDR2 is FQNEAQ (reference sequence). V lost 5 bases to trimming and J lost 1 base; unmatched junction nucleotides: 6. The variable domain in full, completed from reference TRBV7-9 and TRBJ1-1, reads DTGVSQNPRHKITKRGQNVTFRCDPISEHNRLYWYRQTLGQGPEFLTYFQNEAQLEKSRLLSDRFSAERPKGSFSTLEIQRTEQGDSAMYLCASSITGTGNTEAFFGQGTRLTVV.

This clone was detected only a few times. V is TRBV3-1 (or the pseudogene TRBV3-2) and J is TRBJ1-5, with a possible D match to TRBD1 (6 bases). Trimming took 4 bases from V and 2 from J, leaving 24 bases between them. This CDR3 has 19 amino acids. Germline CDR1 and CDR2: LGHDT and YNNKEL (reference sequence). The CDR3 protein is CASSLYREEEWFGNQPQHF. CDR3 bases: TGTGCCAGCAGCCTCTACAGGGAAGAAGAATGGTTCGGCAATCAGCCCCAGCATTTT.

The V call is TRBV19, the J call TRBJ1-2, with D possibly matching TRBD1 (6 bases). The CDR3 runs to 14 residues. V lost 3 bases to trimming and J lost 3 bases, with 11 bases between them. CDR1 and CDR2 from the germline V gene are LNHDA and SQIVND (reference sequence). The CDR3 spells CASSMSWTDYGYTF. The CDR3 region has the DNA TGTGCCAGTAGTATGTCCTGGACAGACTATGGCTACACCTTC.

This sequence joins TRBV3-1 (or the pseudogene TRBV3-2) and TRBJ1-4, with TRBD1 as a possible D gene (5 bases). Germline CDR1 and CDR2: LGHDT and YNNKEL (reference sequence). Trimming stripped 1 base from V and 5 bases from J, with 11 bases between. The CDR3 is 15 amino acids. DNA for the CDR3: TGTGCCAGCAGCCAAGGTGTCGGGGGGAATGAAAAACTGTTTTTT. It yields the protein CASSQGVGGNEKLFF.

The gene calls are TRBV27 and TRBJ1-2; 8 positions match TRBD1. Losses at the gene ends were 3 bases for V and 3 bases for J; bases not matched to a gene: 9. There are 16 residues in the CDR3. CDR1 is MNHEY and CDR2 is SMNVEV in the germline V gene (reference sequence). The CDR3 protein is CASSLRPQGAYYGYTF. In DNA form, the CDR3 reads TGTGCCAGCAGTTTGAGGCCTCAGGGGGCGTACTATGGCTACACCTTC.

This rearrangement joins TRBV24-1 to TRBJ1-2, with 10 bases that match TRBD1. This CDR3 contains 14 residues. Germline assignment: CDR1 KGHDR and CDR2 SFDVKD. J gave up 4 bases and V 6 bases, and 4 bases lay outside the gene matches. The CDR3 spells CATSHRDRGYGYTF. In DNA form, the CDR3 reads TGTGCCACCAGTCACCGGGACAGGGGCTATGGCTACACCTTC.

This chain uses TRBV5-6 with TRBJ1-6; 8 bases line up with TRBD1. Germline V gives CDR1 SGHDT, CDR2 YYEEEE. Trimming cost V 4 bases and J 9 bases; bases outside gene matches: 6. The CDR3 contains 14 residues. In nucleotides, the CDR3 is TGTGCCAGCAGCGCGGGACAGGTGACTTCACCCCTCCACTTT. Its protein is CASSAGQVTSPLHF.

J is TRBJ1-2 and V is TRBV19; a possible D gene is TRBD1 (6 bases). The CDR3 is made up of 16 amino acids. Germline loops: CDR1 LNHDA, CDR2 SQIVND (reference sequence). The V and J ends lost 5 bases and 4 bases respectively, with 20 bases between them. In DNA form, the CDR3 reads TGTGCCAGTAGTCAGGACAGCCGGTTCGTCTCCTATGGCTACACCTTC. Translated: CASSQDSRFVSYGYTF. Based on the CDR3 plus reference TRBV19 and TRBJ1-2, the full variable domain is DGGITQSPKYLFRKEGQNVTLSCEQNLNHDAMYWYRQDPGQGLRLIYYSQIVNDFQKGDIAEGYSVSREKKESFPLTVTSAQKNPTAFYLCASSQDSRFVSYGYTFGSGTRLTVV.

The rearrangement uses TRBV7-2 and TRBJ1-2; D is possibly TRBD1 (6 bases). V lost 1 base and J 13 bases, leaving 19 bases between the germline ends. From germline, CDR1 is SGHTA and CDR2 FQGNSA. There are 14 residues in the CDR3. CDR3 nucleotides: TGTGCCAGCAGCTTAGGAGGGGAAGGGTCCAGGGGCACCTTC. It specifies CASSLGGEGSRGTF.

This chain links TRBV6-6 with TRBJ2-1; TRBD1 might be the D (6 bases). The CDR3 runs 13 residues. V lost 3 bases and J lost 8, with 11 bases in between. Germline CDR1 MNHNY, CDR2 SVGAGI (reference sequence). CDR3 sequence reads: CASSYAGVYEQFF. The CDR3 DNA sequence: TGTGCCAGCAGTTATGCAGGGGTGTATGAGCAGTTCTTC.

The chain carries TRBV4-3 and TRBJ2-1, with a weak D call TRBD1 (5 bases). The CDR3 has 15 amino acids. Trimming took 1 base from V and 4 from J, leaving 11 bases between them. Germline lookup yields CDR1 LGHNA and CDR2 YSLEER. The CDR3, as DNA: TGCGCCAGCAGCCAAGGCCCCCGACAGTACAATGAGCAGTTCTTC. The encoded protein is CASSQGPRQYNEQFF.

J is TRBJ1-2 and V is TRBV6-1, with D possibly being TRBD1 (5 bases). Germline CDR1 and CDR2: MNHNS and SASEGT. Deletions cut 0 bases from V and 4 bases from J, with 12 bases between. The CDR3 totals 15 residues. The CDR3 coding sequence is TGTGCCAGCAGTGAAGCGGCAGGGTTCTTCTATGGCTACACCTTC. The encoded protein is CASSEAAGFFYGYTF.